This entry lists 14 T cell receptor beta chains sequenced from one sample in a study of Ad26.COV2.S vaccination and SARS-CoV-2 variants. The data were produced by immunoSEQ multiplex PCR, yet TCRdb's version contains in-frame clones alone and is incomplete. The sample holds about 450,000 clones, roughly 87% seen once. Described treatment: roughly 19 received Ad26.COV2.S at low or high dose, single or two shots; 5 received placebo; per-sample allocation not given. It was on day 63 after the first vaccine or placebo injection that samples were taken. The material was peripheral blood, obtained in a trial of Ad26.COV2.S vaccine versus placebo. Receptors were obtained from a person between 18 and 59 years old who received the Ad26.COV2.S COVID-19 vaccine or a placebo.

The rearrangement uses TRBV11-3 and TRBJ2-5; D is ambiguous. V gave up 0 bases and J gave up 7 bases, with 6 bases separating them. This CDR3 has 12 residues. Germline assignment: CDR1 SGHNT and CDR2 YENEEA. As DNA, the CDR3 is TGTGCCAGCAGCTTAGATTCGGGGACCCAGTACTTC. Translation gives CASSLDSGTQYF.

J is TRBJ1-1 and V is TRBV4-1, with D hard to call. V was shortened by 0 bases and J by 4 bases, with 15 bases between the two germline ends. Per the germline V gene, CDR1 is MGHRA and CDR2 is YSYEKL. The CDR3 runs 16 residues. CDR3 loop: CASSQDPPGRGTEAFF. The DNA for the CDR3 is TGCGCCAGCAGCCAAGATCCCCCGGGCCGTGGCACTGAAGCTTTCTTT.

The chain employs TRBV27 and TRBJ2-1, with TRBD2 matching over 8 bases. V shed 2 bases and J 8 bases; nucleotides not matched to a gene: 11. CDR1 is MNHEY and CDR2 is SMNVEV in the germline V gene (reference sequence). The CDR3 loop spans 16 amino acids. The CDR3 protein is CASSLGSGSARDEQFF. The CDR3 coding sequence is TGTGCCAGCAGTTTAGGGAGCGGGAGCGCCCGTGATGAGCAGTTCTTC.

The V and J genes are TRBV6-5 and TRBJ2-7; D is possibly TRBD2 (6 bases). V was pared by 0 bases and J by 8 bases, with 11 bases between. CDR1 is MNHEY, CDR2 SVGAGI, per germline. The CDR3 sequence is 13 residues long. CDR3 sequence: CASSYSTGGKQYV. The CDR3 region has the DNA TGTGCCAGCAGTTACTCCACAGGCGGGAAGCAGTACGTC.

The chain joins TRBV6-1 to TRBJ2-7, with D perhaps matching TRBD1 or TRBD2 (5 bases each). This CDR3 has 16 amino acids. Germline assignment: CDR1 MNHNS and CDR2 SASEGT. V was cut by 4 bases and J by 7 bases, with 23 bases left in between. The CDR3 reads CASSGGVRGSRHEQYF. CDR3 DNA sequence: TGTGCCAGCAGTGGAGGCGTACGGGGCAGCCGGCATGAGCAGTACTTC.

The chain joins TRBV29-1 to TRBJ1-2; 8 bases match TRBD1. Germline trimming cut 5 bases from V and 6 bases from J; bases unmatched to any gene: 5. The CDR3 extends over 12 amino acids. In germline, CDR1 is SQVTM, CDR2 ANQGSEA. The CDR3 DNA reads TGCAGCGTTAGGACAGGGAAGAATGGCTACACCTTC. Its protein is CSVRTGKNGYTF.

The chain combines TRBV7-9 with TRBJ2-7, with 7 positions matching TRBD2. Germline loops: CDR1 SEHNR, CDR2 FQNEAQ (reference sequence). The CDR3 consists of 15 residues. V lost 5 bases, J lost 0 bases, and 7 bases stayed unmatched. The CDR3 here is CASSQPSGSSYEQYF. CDR3 bases: TGTGCCAGCAGCCAACCTAGCGGTAGCTCCTACGAGCAGTACTTC. Supplemented by reference TRBV7-9 and TRBJ2-7, the full variable domain reads DTGVSQNPRHKITKRGQNVTFRCDPISEHNRLYWYRQTLGQGPEFLTYFQNEAQLEKSRLLSDRFSAERPKGSFSTLEIQRTEQGDSAMYLCASSQPSGSSYEQYFGPGTRLTVT.

The gene calls are TRBV10-2 and TRBJ1-2; D ambiguous. V gave up 1 base and J gave up 6 bases, with 6 bases separating them. The CDR3 extends over 12 amino acids. CDR1 is WSHSY and CDR2 is SAAADI in the germline V gene. CDR3 region: CASSEYGNGYTF. The DNA of the CDR3 is TGCGCCAGCAGTGAGTACGGGAATGGCTACACCTTC.

The chain is built from TRBV15 and TRBJ2-5; D is possibly TRBD1 or TRBD2 (5 bases each). The CDR3 has 13 amino acids. The germline CDR1 and CDR2 sequences are LNHNV and YYDKDF (reference sequence). The germline V and J ends were trimmed by 2 bases and 5 bases, with 9 bases remaining between them. CDR3 sequence reads: CATSRREGETQYF. The CDR3 DNA follows: TGTGCCACCAGCAGACGTGAGGGGGAGACCCAGTACTTC.

The chain links TRBV5-5 to TRBJ2-1; 7 bases line up with TRBD2. Germline V CDR1 and CDR2: SGHKS, YYEKEE (reference sequence). Trimming removed 6 bases from V and 4 bases from J; junction bases left unmatched: 13. This CDR3 contains 16 residues. CDR3 nucleotides: TGTGCCAGCACCTTTGGGGTCGGGGGGAAGTACAATGAGCAGTTCTTC. It yields the protein CASTFGVGGKYNEQFF.

The V call is TRBV7-9, the J call TRBJ2-1, with TRBD2 matching 13 bases. Trimming cost V 5 bases and J 6 bases; bases outside gene matches: 16. This CDR3 region has 19 residues. Germline assignment: CDR1 SEHNR and CDR2 FQNEAQ (reference sequence). Written as DNA, the CDR3 is TGTGCCAGCAGCCCGGCGGGACTAGCGGGGAATCGAGAACGCAATGAGCAGTTCTTC. Translating it yields CASSPAGLAGNRERNEQFF.

The chain carries TRBV20-1 and TRBJ2-3; D is ambiguous. The V end lost 1 base, the J end lost 9 bases, and 8 bases lay between the germline ends. The CDR3 is 11 amino acids. CDR1 DFQATT and CDR2 SNEGSKA come from the germline V gene (reference sequence). For the CDR3, the DNA is TGCAGTGCTAGAGCAATCCCCACGCAGTATTTT. Its protein product is CSARAIPTQYF.

CDR3 sequence (DNA): TGTGCCAGCAGGCTAGCGGGGGGGAACCAAGAGACCCAGTACTTC. Translating gives CASRLAGGNQETQYF. The rearrangement joins TRBV7-2 to TRBJ2-5; 12 positions agree with TRBD2. Germline-derived CDR1 and CDR2 are SGHTA and FQGNSA. The CDR3 loop spans 15 amino acids. The V segment lost 6 bases and the J segment 0 bases; nucleotides outside the gene matches: 2.

This chain joins TRBV7-9 and TRBJ1-1; 9 nucleotides match TRBD1. Germline V lookup: CDR1 SEHNR, CDR2 FQNEAQ (reference sequence). CDR3 length: 14 residues. The V segment lost 6 bases and the J segment 0 bases; nucleotides outside the gene matches: 2. CDR3 sequence reads: CASRRTGVNTEAFF. CDR3 nucleotide sequence: TGTGCCAGCAGGCGGACAGGGGTGAACACTGAAGCTTTCTTT.